These T cell receptor beta chains were read from a single sample in a study of memory CD4+ T cells and cytomegalovirus serostatus. The protocol was immunoSEQ multiplex PCR, while the TCRdb copy is restricted to in-frame clones and leaves out a portion. The table records approximately 40,000 clones, around 78% of them present only once. Material for sequencing was memory CD4+ T cells from blood. The origin of the receptors is an adult in good health and CMV-seronegative. CDR3s include the opening cysteine and the closing phenylalanine or tryptophan. D genes are given only for firm matches. Expanded clones get a size class; other rows say once, few or many, or leave the size out.

size: NA
D: NA
J: TRBJ1-1
length: 14
V: TRBV7-6
CDR3: CASSPEHGRGEAFF
DNA: TGTGCCAGCAGCCCCGAACACGGTCGCGGTGAAGCTTTCTTT

size: NA
D: TRBD2
J: TRBJ2-1
length: 16
V: TRBV7-9
CDR3: CASLAGGDLTYNEQFF
DNA: TGTGCCAGTTTAGCGGGGGGGGATTTGACCTACAATGAGCAGTTCTTC

size: NA
D: NA
J: TRBJ2-3
length: 14
V: TRBV11-2
CDR3: CASSLGGPTDTQYF
DNA: TGTGCCAGCAGCTTGGGGGGCCCCACAGATACGCAGTATTTT

size: NA
D: NA
J: TRBJ2-5
length: 14
V: TRBV13
CDR3: CASSFGGLDSLQYF
DNA: TGTGCCAGCAGCTTTGGGGGGCTTGACAGCCTTCAGTACTTC

size: NA
D: NA
J: TRBJ2-1
length: 14
V: TRBV15
CDR3: CATSRGSSYNEQFF
DNA: TGTGCCACCAGCAGAGGTAGCTCCTACAATGAGCAGTTCTTC

size: NA
D: TRBD1
J: TRBJ1-2
length: 13
V: TRBV11-2
CDR3: CASSLGQGYGYTF
DNA: TGTGCCAGCAGCTTAGGACAGGGGTATGGCTACACCTTC

size: NA
D: TRBD1
J: TRBJ1-2
length: 13
V: TRBV2
CDR3: CASRRTGDGGYTF
DNA: TGTGCCAGCAGAAGGACAGGGGACGGTGGCTACACCTTC

size: once
D: NA
J: TRBJ2-2
length: 12
V: TRBV5-5
CDR3: CASSFISGELFF
DNA: TGTGCCAGCAGCTTCATCTCCGGGGAGCTGTTTTTT

size: NA
D: NA
J: TRBJ1-2
length: 13
V: TRBV28
CDR3: CASSFAPTVGYTF
DNA: TGTGCCAGCAGTTTCGCTCCAACCGTAGGCTACACCTTC

size: NA
D: NA
J: TRBJ1-3
length: 22
V: TRBV21-1
CDR3: CASSRRGGQGIWSGNSGNTIYF
DNA: TGTGCCAGCAGCCGACGAGGGGGACAGGGTATTTGGTCCGGTAACTCTGGAAACACCATATATTTT

size: NA
D: TRBD1
J: TRBJ2-3
length: 12
V: TRBV29-1
CDR3: CSVKTGSDTQYF
DNA: TGCAGCGTGAAGACAGGGTCAGATACGCAGTATTTT

size: NA
D: NA
J: TRBJ2-3
length: 17
V: TRBV7-2
CDR3: CASSRKLLGGTTDTQYF
DNA: TGTGCCAGCAGCCGCAAATTATTAGGGGGAACCACAGATACGCAGTATTTT

size: NA
D: NA
J: TRBJ2-7
length: 15
V: TRBV6-1
CDR3: CASSEIGGISYEQYF
DNA: TGTGCCAGCAGTGAAATAGGCGGAATCTCCTACGAGCAGTACTTC

size: NA
D: NA
J: TRBJ2-7
length: 14
V: TRBV5-5
CDR3: CASSRDGTSYEQYF
DNA: TGTGCCAGCAGCAGGGACGGGACCTCCTACGAGCAGTACTTC

size: once
D: NA
J: TRBJ2-5
length: 14
V: TRBV6-1
CDR3: CASSTQGYQETQYF
DNA: TGTGCCAGCAGCACCCAAGGGTACCAAGAGACCCAGTACTTC

size: few
D: NA
J: TRBJ1-1
length: 14
V: TRBV2
CDR3: CASSGRGSDTEAFF
DNA: TGTGCCAGCTCGGGGCGGGGGTCGGACACTGAAGCTTTCTTT

size: NA
D: TRBD1
J: TRBJ1-6
length: 14
V: TRBV19
CDR3: CASTRDRVNSPLHF
DNA: TGTGCCAGTACCCGGGACAGGGTTAATTCACCCCTCCACTTT

size: NA
D: NA
J: TRBJ1-1
length: 12
V: TRBV27
CDR3: CASSLRGTEAFF
DNA: TGTGCCAGCAGTTTAAGAGGCACTGAAGCTTTCTTT

size: NA
D: NA
J: TRBJ1-1
length: 17
V: TRBV21-1
CDR3: CASLMGRGIIMNTEAFF
DNA: TGTGCCAGCTTAATGGGCCGCGGAATAATAATGAACACTGAAGCTTTCTTT

size: NA
D: TRBD1
J: TRBJ2-7
length: 13
V: TRBV7-3
CDR3: CASSQGQGAEQYF
DNA: TGTGCCAGCAGCCAAGGACAGGGTGCCGAGCAGTACTTC

size: NA
D: TRBD2
J: TRBJ2-3
length: 15
V: TRBV19
CDR3: CASSSLAGGRGTQYF
DNA: TGTGCCAGTAGCTCACTAGCGGGGGGGCGGGGTACGCAGTATTTT

size: NA
D: NA
J: TRBJ1-1
length: 16
V: TRBV7-8
CDR3: CASSLSTGQRLLEAFF
DNA: TGTGCCAGCAGCTTAAGTACGGGACAACGGTTACTTGAAGCTTTCTTT

size: NA
D: NA
J: TRBJ1-4
length: 13
V: TRBV5-1
CDR3: CASSLGATEKLFF
DNA: TGCGCCAGCAGCTTGGGGGCGACTGAAAAACTGTTTTTT

size: NA
D: TRBD1
J: TRBJ1-2
length: 14
V: TRBV5-1
CDR3: CASSPQTGNYGYTF
DNA: TGCGCCAGCAGCCCACAGACAGGGAACTATGGCTACACCTTC

size: NA
D: NA
J: TRBJ1-1
length: 13
V: TRBV6-5
CDR3: CASSWRRNTEAFF
DNA: TGTGCCAGCAGTTGGCGCAGGAACACTGAAGCTTTCTTT

size: NA
D: TRBD1
J: TRBJ2-3
length: 18
V: TRBV5-1
CDR3: CASSTGQVPPTSTDTQYF
DNA: TGCGCCAGCAGCACGGGACAGGTCCCACCTACTAGCACAGATACGCAGTATTTT

size: NA
D: NA
J: TRBJ1-1
length: 14
V: TRBV14
CDR3: CASSKYRTGYEAFF
DNA: TGTGCCAGCAGCAAATACCGGACCGGATACGAAGCTTTCTTT

size: NA
D: TRBD2
J: TRBJ2-7
length: 15
V: TRBV29-1
CDR3: CSALRPSGGTYEQYF
DNA: TGCAGCGCCCTAAGACCTAGCGGGGGCACCTACGAGCAGTACTTC

size: few
D: NA
J: TRBJ1-4
length: 14
V: TRBV21-1
CDR3: CASSKPQGNEKLFF
DNA: TGTGCCAGCAGCAAACCACAGGGAAATGAAAAACTGTTTTTT

size: few
D: NA
J: TRBJ2-7
length: 12
V: TRBV28
CDR3: CASLRGAYEQYF
DNA: TGTGCCAGCCTGCGAGGGGCATACGAGCAGTACTTC

size: NA
D: NA
J: TRBJ1-1
length: 14
V: TRBV7-3
CDR3: CASSLTGTNTEAFF
DNA: TGTGCCAGCAGCTTAACAGGGACTAACACTGAAGCTTTCTTT

size: NA
D: NA
J: TRBJ2-3
length: 12
V: TRBV11-2
CDR3: CASSTLLDTQYF
DNA: TGTGCCAGCAGCACATTACTGGATACGCAGTATTTT

size: NA
D: NA
J: TRBJ2-4
length: 14
V: TRBV11-2
CDR3: CASSLAGLENIQYF
DNA: TGTGCCAGCAGCTTAGCGGGACTTGAAAACATTCAGTACTTC

size: NA
D: TRBD1
J: TRBJ1-2
length: 16
V: TRBV6-5
CDR3: CASSYTQTQGANGYTF
DNA: TGTGCCAGCAGTTATACCCAAACTCAGGGGGCTAATGGCTACACCTTC

size: NA
D: TRBD1
J: TRBJ2-7
length: 16
V: TRBV28
CDR3: CASSHPRGTNSYEQYF
DNA: TGTGCCAGCAGTCACCCCAGGGGGACAAACTCCTACGAGCAGTACTTC

size: NA
D: NA
J: TRBJ2-1
length: 13
V: TRBV5-8
CDR3: CASSFLSYNEQFF
DNA: TGTGCCAGCAGCTTCCTGAGCTACAATGAGCAGTTCTTC

size: NA
D: TRBD1
J: TRBJ1-2
length: 17
V: TRBV6-1
CDR3: CASSESRTGVGGYGYTF
DNA: TGTGCCAGCAGTGAATCTCGGACAGGGGTAGGGGGCTATGGCTACACCTTC

size: few
D: NA
J: TRBJ1-1
length: 10
V: TRBV30
CDR3: CAWTGPQAFF
DNA: TGTGCCTGGACAGGGCCCCAGGCTTTCTTT

size: NA
D: NA
J: TRBJ2-6
length: 16
V: TRBV11-2
CDR3: CASSPREVSGANVLTF
DNA: TGTGCCAGCAGCCCCCGCGAGGTGTCAGGGGCCAACGTCCTGACTTTC

size: once
D: NA
J: TRBJ1-6
length: 14
V: TRBV5-8
CDR3: CASSLRDPYSPLHF
DNA: TGTGCCAGCAGCTTGAGGGACCCCTATTCTCCCCTCCACTTT

size: NA
D: NA
J: TRBJ2-3
length: 15
V: TRBV5-1
CDR3: CASSLGQTSTDTQYF
DNA: TGCGCCAGCAGCTTGGGACAGACTAGCACAGATACGCAGTATTTT

size: NA
D: NA
J: TRBJ1-5
length: 15
V: TRBV2
CDR3: CASSVPGNSNQPQHF
DNA: TGTGCCAGCAGTGTACCCGGGAATAGCAATCAGCCCCAGCATTTT

size: NA
D: TRBD1
J: TRBJ2-5
length: 14
V: TRBV5-6
CDR3: CASSWGQGQETQYF
DNA: TGTGCCAGCAGCTGGGGACAGGGTCAAGAGACCCAGTACTTC

size: few
D: NA
J: TRBJ2-2
length: 13
V: TRBV25-1
CDR3: CASSAVGTGELFF
DNA: TGTGCCAGCAGTGCCGTCGGGACCGGGGAGCTGTTTTTT

size: NA
D: NA
J: TRBJ2-2
length: 15
V: TRBV11-1
CDR3: CASSLAGINTGELFF
DNA: TGTGCCAGCAGCTTAGCGGGGATAAACACCGGGGAGCTGTTTTTT

size: NA
D: TRBD1
J: TRBJ2-7
length: 14
V: TRBV5-4
CDR3: CASRSGTAPYEQYF
DNA: TGTGCCAGCAGATCCGGGACAGCACCCTACGAGCAGTACTTC

size: NA
D: NA
J: TRBJ1-1
length: 13
V: TRBV19
CDR3: CASSPPTRTEAFF
DNA: TGTGCCAGTTCCCCCCCGACCCGCACTGAAGCTTTCTTT